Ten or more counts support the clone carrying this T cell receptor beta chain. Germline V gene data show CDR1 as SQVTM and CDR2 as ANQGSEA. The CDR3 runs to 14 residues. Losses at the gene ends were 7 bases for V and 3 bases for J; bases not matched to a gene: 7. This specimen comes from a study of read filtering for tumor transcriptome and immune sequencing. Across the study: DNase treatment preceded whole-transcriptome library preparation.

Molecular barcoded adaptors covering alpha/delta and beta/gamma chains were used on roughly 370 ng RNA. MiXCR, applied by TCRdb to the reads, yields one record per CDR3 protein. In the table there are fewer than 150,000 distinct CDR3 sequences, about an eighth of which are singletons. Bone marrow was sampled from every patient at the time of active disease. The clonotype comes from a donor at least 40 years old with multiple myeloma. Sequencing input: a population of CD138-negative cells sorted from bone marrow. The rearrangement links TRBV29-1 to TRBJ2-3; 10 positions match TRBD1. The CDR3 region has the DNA TGCAGCGCCGTCCGGGACAGGGGAACAGATACGCAGTATTTT. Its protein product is CSAVRDRGTDTQYF.